This passage covers 14 T cell receptor beta chains from one sample sequenced in a study of molecular identifiers for immune sequencing clone quantification. Each CDR3 protein gets one entry after TCRdb re-called the PCR reads with MiXCR. The sample has over 65,000 distinct CDR3 sequences; around a quarter are singletons. Sequencing was done on a sample of naive CD8+ T cells from blood, with Jurkat cell RNA spiked in. Subset: FACS-sorted CD8+CD4-CCR7+CD45RA+ naive T cells. These receptors were collected from a human donor in good health. Some libraries in this study had Jurkat cell RNA spiked in.

The chain recombines TRBV3-1 with TRBJ2-3, with 12 bases that match TRBD2. Trimming at V came to 4 bases and at J to 1 base, leaving 6 bases not matched to a gene. Germline-derived CDR1 and CDR2 are LGHDT and YNNKEL (reference sequence). The CDR3 contains 17 residues. This CDR3 reads CASSLTSGGLRTDTQYF. In DNA, the CDR3 is TGTGCCAGCAGCCTGACTAGCGGGGGATTACGCACAGATACGCAGTATTTT.

V usage is TRBV6-5 and J usage is TRBJ2-7; TRBD2 aligns across 11 bases. The CDR3 loop spans 15 amino acids. V lost 6 bases and J lost 3; bases outside the gene matches: 7. Germline V gives CDR1 MNHEY, CDR2 SVGAGI. CDR3 DNA: TGTGCCAGCAGCCCCGCCGGGACTAGCGGCTACGAGCAGTACTTC. Its protein is CASSPAGTSGYEQYF.

This clonotype appeared many times. The chain is built from TRBV7-9 and TRBJ2-3, with TRBD2 matching over 8 bases. CDR3 size: 16 residues. Losses at the gene ends were 5 bases for V and 0 bases for J; bases not matched to a gene: 7. The V gene's germline CDR1 is SEHNR and CDR2 FQNEAQ (reference sequence). The CDR3 sequence is CASSLTSGPSTDTQYF. DNA for the CDR3: TGTGCCAGCAGCCTTACTAGCGGTCCGAGCACAGATACGCAGTATTTT.

The chain is built from TRBV2 and TRBJ2-5; D call uncertain. CDR1 and CDR2 from the germline V gene are SNHLY and FYNNEI. This CDR3 has 14 residues. The V end was cut by 5 bases, the J end by 2 bases, with 12 bases between. As DNA, the CDR3 is TGTGCCAGCAGTTCCCAAGGAACACAAGAGACCCAGTACTTC. As protein: CASSSQGTQETQYF.

This sequence joins TRBV5-5 and TRBJ2-3, with 11 bases lining up with TRBD1. This CDR3 region has 15 residues. V trimming: 2 bases; J trimming: 5 bases; junction bases outside the gene matches: 4. Germline V gives CDR1 SGHKS, CDR2 YYEKEE (reference sequence). This CDR3 reads CASSFRDRGKDTQYF. The CDR3 coding sequence is TGTGCCAGCAGCTTCCGGGACAGGGGGAAAGATACGCAGTATTTT. The whole variable domain, filled in from reference TRBV5-5 and TRBJ2-3, reads DAGVTQSPTHLIKTRGQQVTLRCSPISGHKSVSWYQQVLGQGPQFIFQYYEKEERGRGNFPDRFSARQFPNYSSELNVNALLLGDSALYLCASSFRDRGKDTQYFGPGTRLTVL.

This clonotype has at least ten counts. This chain connects TRBV6-5 to TRBJ2-1, with 10 bases identical to TRBD2. V lost 2 bases, J lost 1 base, and 8 bases stayed unmatched. The CDR3 extends over 18 amino acids. The germline gives CDR1 MNHEY, CDR2 SVGAGI. CDR3 residues: CASSYNSGRASSYNEQFF. CDR3 bases: TGTGCCAGCAGTTACAACAGCGGGAGGGCCTCGTCCTACAATGAGCAGTTCTTC.

This clonotype was counted between two and nine times. The chain combines TRBV24-1 with TRBJ1-1; 9 bases fit TRBD1. The CDR3 sequence is 13 residues long. J was trimmed by 4 bases and V by 4 bases; bases with no gene match: 0. Germline V lookup: CDR1 KGHDR, CDR2 SFDVKD. CDR3 sequence: CATSEGQGTEAFF. CDR3 bases: TGTGCCACCAGTGAGGGACAGGGCACTGAAGCTTTCTTT.

The table lists this clonotype with a few counts. V is TRBV12-3 or TRBV12-4 and J is TRBJ2-1, with D possibly TRBD2 on 6 matching bases. CDR3 length: 16 residues. V lost 5 bases and J 0 bases, leaving 14 bases between the germline ends. The CDR3 sequence is CASSPSSVSSYNEQFF. Written as DNA, the CDR3 is TGTGCCAGCAGTCCATCTAGCGTTAGCTCCTACAATGAGCAGTTCTTC.

This sequence joins TRBV6-2 or TRBV6-3 and TRBJ1-5, with 8 bases fitting TRBD1. The germline V gene has CDR1 MNHEY and CDR2 SVGEGT. The CDR3 covers 17 residues. The V segment lost 6 bases and the J segment 2 bases; nucleotides outside the gene matches: 12. The CDR3 reads CASRTGYRGTRNQPQHF. The DNA for the CDR3 is TGTGCCAGCAGAACGGGCTACAGGGGGACCCGCAATCAGCCCCAGCATTTT.

On this clonotype: Given a much more abundant clone one base away, this may be a read error. This chain uses TRBV6-2 or TRBV6-3 with TRBJ1-1, with a possible D match to TRBD1 (5 bases). CDR1 and CDR2 (germline): MNHEY, SVGEGT. Trimming removed 0 bases at V and 2 bases at J, with 13 bases between. This CDR3 is built from 16 residues. CDR3 residues: CASSYSEGRANTEAFF. CDR3 sequence (DNA): TGTGCCAGCAGTTACTCCGAGGGACGGGCTAACACTGAAGCTTTCTTT.

This clonotype was counted a single time. V gene TRBV6-2 or TRBV6-3 combines with J gene TRBJ1-2; 7 nucleotides align to TRBD1. The CDR3 consists of 12 residues. V dropped 9 bases and J dropped 4; count of bases not matched to a gene: 5. Germline CDR1 MNHEY, CDR2 SVGEGT. The CDR3 DNA reads TGTGCCAGTTCCGGGACAGCCTATGGCTACACCTTC. Translating it yields CASSGTAYGYTF.

The chain is built from TRBV13 and TRBJ2-7, with TRBD2 matching 7 bases. Germline V gene sequence: CDR1 PRHDT, CDR2 FYEKMQ (reference sequence). With V trimmed by 8 bases and J by 6 bases, 13 bases remained unmatched. This CDR3 comprises 14 residues. The CDR3 DNA sequence: TGTGCCAGCTCTTATACGGGAGGTTTACGCGAGCAGTACTTC. It encodes CASSYTGGLREQYF.

This clonotype was counted a few times. The rearrangement uses TRBV4-1 and TRBJ2-7, with 9 bases that match TRBD1. V lost 2 bases and J lost 5; bases outside the gene matches: 16. CDR3 length equals 18 residues. Per germline, CDR1 MGHRA and CDR2 YSYEKL. This chain's CDR3 is CASSQSGTGSPLLDEQYF. CDR3 nucleotides: TGCGCCAGCAGCCAATCTGGGACAGGGTCCCCATTACTCGACGAGCAGTACTTC.

The V call is TRBV23-1, the J call TRBJ1-2; D possibly corresponds to TRBD1 (6 bases). TRBV23-1 is reported as an ORF; its role is uncertain. The CDR3 contains 17 residues. The V gene lost 2 bases and the J gene lost 0 bases, with 16 bases spanning the gap. The CDR3 loop reads CASSQQPTGPANYGYTF. Here the CDR3 DNA reads TGCGCCAGCAGTCAACAACCCACAGGGCCCGCTAACTATGGCTACACCTTC.